These T cell receptor beta chains were read from a single sample in a study of Graves' ophthalmopathy and Graves' hyperthyroidism. Each CDR3 protein gets one entry after TCRdb re-called the multiplex PCR reads with MiXCR. In the table there are some 350,000 distinct CDR3 sequences, 17% of which are singletons. The material sequenced was peripheral blood. The receptors were gathered from an adult woman with stable Graves' hyperthyroidism. The CDR3 runs from the conserved cysteine through the conserved F or W. The D gene is left open where the match is weak. Only some rows state a clone size, as once, few, many or a class for expanded clones.

V gene,J gene,clone size,D gene,CDR3 protein,CDR3 DNA
TRBV6-1,TRBJ2-5,many,NA,CASSASRTPQETQYF,TGTGCCAGCAGTGCAAGCCGGACACCACAAGAGACCCAGTACTTC
TRBV19,TRBJ2-7,many,TRBD1,CASTPGTGYYEQYF,TGTGCCAGTACTCCCGGGACAGGGTACTACGAGCAGTACTTC
TRBV28,TRBJ1-2,few,TRBD1,CASRSDRPHGYTF,TGTGCCAGCAGGTCGGACAGGCCGCATGGCTACACCTTC
TRBV6-1,TRBJ2-7,many,NA,CASSDYGSHYEQYF,TGTGCCAGCAGTGATTACGGGAGCCACTACGAGCAGTACTTC
TRBV27,TRBJ1-2,NA,TRBD1,CASSSGTGGRRYGYTF,TGTGCCAGCAGTTCCGGGACAGGGGGAAGAAGGTATGGCTACACCTTC
TRBV7-2,TRBJ2-7,NA,TRBD1,CASSPDRGGFYEQYF,TGTGCCAGCAGCCCAGACAGGGGAGGATTCTACGAGCAGTACTTC
TRBV20-1,TRBJ2-7,many,NA,CSGAGNHEQYF,TGCAGTGGGGCAGGGAACCACGAGCAGTACTTC
TRBV6-1,TRBJ1-5,NA,TRBD1,CASSEAGGGPTGGNQPQHF,TGTGCCAGCAGTGAAGCAGGGGGGGGACCGACAGGGGGCAATCAGCCCCAGCATTTT
TRBV28,TRBJ2-7,few,TRBD2,CASSFFLAGIRVEQYF,TGTGCCAGCAGTTTTTTTCTAGCGGGAATAAGGGTCGAGCAGTACTTC
TRBV29-1,TRBJ2-7,many,NA,CSVEWAGVRGYEQYF,TGCAGCGTTGAATGGGCTGGGGTTAGGGGCTACGAGCAGTACTTC
TRBV30,TRBJ1-2,many,NA,CAWRTRDGGYTF,TGTGCCTGGAGAACCCGTGATGGTGGCTACACCTTC
TRBV12-3/TRBV12-4,TRBJ1-1,NA,NA,CASSLSETIADAFF,TGTGCCAGCAGTCTGAGTGAGACCATTGCTGATGCTTTCTTT
TRBV20-1,TRBJ2-7,many,NA,CSANRAFSSYEQYF,TGCAGTGCTAACCGGGCCTTTAGCTCCTACGAGCAGTACTTC
TRBV12-3/TRBV12-4,TRBJ1-1,many,TRBD1,CASSQRQGENTEAFF,TGTGCCAGCAGTCAAAGACAGGGGGAGAACACTGAAGCTTTCTTT
TRBV7-2,TRBJ2-7,many,NA,CASSLGPGTTYEQYF,TGTGCCAGCAGCTTAGGGCCCGGGACAACATACGAGCAGTACTTC
TRBV29-1,TRBJ2-7,few,NA,CSVETSAGRYYEQYF,TGCAGCGTTGAAACATCGGCAGGGCGATACTACGAGCAGTACTTC
TRBV20-1,TRBJ1-5,NA,NA,CSARSFREQQPQHF,TGCAGTGCTAGATCTTTCCGGGAACAGCAGCCCCAGCATTTT
TRBV30,TRBJ2-7,many,TRBD2,CAWSVSSGAYEQYF,TGTGCCTGGAGTGTATCCAGCGGGGCCTACGAGCAGTACTTC
TRBV30,TRBJ1-2,many,NA,CAWPRSGPNYGYTF,TGTGCCTGGCCCAGATCGGGGCCGAACTATGGCTACACCTTC
TRBV24-1,TRBJ2-7,many,TRBD1,CATSDRGTGTYEQYF,TGTGCCACCAGTGATAGAGGGACAGGGACCTACGAGCAGTACTTC
TRBV27,TRBJ2-7,many,NA,CASSHQQGYEQYF,TGTGCCAGCAGTCATCAACAGGGTTACGAGCAGTACTTC
TRBV6-5,TRBJ1-2,many,NA,CASSNLGDSSNYGYTF,TGTGCCAGCAGTAACCTAGGGGACTCGTCCAACTATGGCTACACCTTC
TRBV6-2/TRBV6-3,TRBJ2-2,many,NA,CASSYSSGTGELFF,TGTGCCAGCAGTTACTCGTCAGGAACCGGGGAGCTGTTTTTT
TRBV28,TRBJ2-5,many,TRBD2,CASSFSWEGRNQETQYF,TGTGCCAGCAGTTTCTCGTGGGAGGGGAGGAATCAAGAGACCCAGTACTTC
TRBV6-5,TRBJ1-1,NA,NA,CASSYSMSRATEAFF,TGTGCCAGCAGTTACTCGATGAGCAGGGCCACTGAAGCTTTCTTT
TRBV6-1,TRBJ1-3,NA,TRBD1,CASSPGDRVGNTIYF,TGTGCCAGCAGTCCGGGGGACAGGGTTGGAAACACCATATATTTT
TRBV10-1,TRBJ2-7,many,NA,CASSDGGRAYEQYF,TGCGCCAGCAGTGACGGGGGGCGAGCCTACGAGCAGTACTTC
TRBV28,TRBJ1-2,NA,NA,CASSYTLLGNYGYTF,TGTGCCAGCAGTTACACCCTCCTTGGAAACTATGGCTACACCTTC
TRBV6-2/TRBV6-3,TRBJ2-7,many,NA,CASSSPATASDEQYF,TGTGCCAGCAGTTCCCCGGCCACAGCCTCTGACGAGCAGTACTTC
TRBV4-1,TRBJ1-2,many,NA,CASSQRLRGRNYGYTF,TGCGCCAGCAGCCAGCGTTTAAGAGGCCGAAACTATGGCTACACCTTC
TRBV10-2,TRBJ1-1,few,NA,CASSERGGGTEAFF,TGCGCCAGCAGTGAGAGGGGGGGTGGCACTGAAGCTTTCTTT
TRBV11-2,TRBJ2-7,many,NA,CASSLVRFSYEQYF,TGTGCCAGCAGCTTAGTGCGGTTTTCCTACGAGCAGTACTTC
TRBV11-2,TRBJ2-7,many,TRBD2,CASSSGTGSSYEQYF,TGTGCCAGCAGTAGCGGGACGGGAAGCTCCTACGAGCAGTACTTC
TRBV7-2,TRBJ2-7,many,TRBD1,CASSLGGQGFQEQYF,TGTGCCAGCAGCTTAGGGGGACAGGGGTTTCAGGAGCAGTACTTC
TRBV12-3/TRBV12-4,TRBJ2-7,many,TRBD1,CASSLGLGDRSPYEQYF,TGTGCCAGCAGTTTAGGGCTTGGGGACAGATCTCCTTACGAGCAGTACTTC
TRBV6-1,TRBJ1-6,many,TRBD1,CASSNTGTDNSPLHF,TGTGCCAGCAGTAATACCGGGACAGATAATTCACCCCTCCACTTT
TRBV6-2/TRBV6-3,TRBJ1-2,many,NA,CACRESSYYGYTF,TGTGCCTGCCGGGAGTCCTCCTACTATGGCTACACCTTC
TRBV10-2,TRBJ1-1,NA,NA,CASSLLSGQEAFF,TGCGCCAGCAGTCTGCTTAGCGGACAGGAAGCTTTCTTT
TRBV10-2,TRBJ1-2,many,NA,CASSESSGDLGYTF,TGCGCCAGCAGTGAGTCGAGTGGGGATCTTGGCTACACCTTC
TRBV10-3,TRBJ1-6,many,TRBD1,CAISFDRVGSPLHF,TGTGCCATCAGTTTCGACAGGGTAGGATCACCCCTCCACTTT
TRBV29-1,TRBJ1-3,many,NA,CSVTAGVSGNTIYF,TGCAGCGTGACCGCAGGGGTTTCTGGAAACACCATATATTTT
TRBV12-3/TRBV12-4,TRBJ2-4,many,NA,CASSLAVRGNIKYF,TGTGCCAGCAGTTTAGCCGTACGGGGAAACATTAAGTACTTC
TRBV6-1,TRBJ1-1,many,NA,CASSRSLNTEAFF,TGTGCCAGCAGTCGAAGCCTGAACACTGAAGCTTTCTTT
TRBV20-1,TRBJ2-5,NA,TRBD2,CSAPGGAGGTETQYF,TGCAGTGCCCCTGGCGGAGCGGGGGGGACGGAGACCCAGTACTTC
TRBV12-3/TRBV12-4,TRBJ1-1,many,NA,CASSPGVTNTEAFF,TGTGCCAGCAGTCCGGGGGTTACGAACACTGAAGCTTTCTTT
TRBV29-1,TRBJ2-7,many,NA,CSVEVGRAEQYF,TGCAGCGTTGAAGTCGGTAGGGCGGAGCAGTACTTC
TRBV6-5,TRBJ2-5,few,NA,CASSYSGDSPSETQYF,TGTGCCAGCAGTTACTCGGGGGATAGCCCGTCGGAGACCCAGTACTTC
TRBV5-1,TRBJ1-1,many,TRBD1,CASSQQTGLGTEAFF,TGCGCCAGCAGCCAACAGACAGGGTTGGGCACTGAAGCTTTCTTT
TRBV5-1,TRBJ2-5,many,NA,CASRGELTQYF,TGCGCCAGCAGGGGAGAATTGACCCAGTACTTC
TRBV28,TRBJ2-2,many,NA,CASSSGATGELFF,TGTGCCAGCAGTTCAGGGGCCACCGGGGAGCTGTTTTTT
TRBV6-2/TRBV6-3,TRBJ1-5,many,TRBD1,CASSYLGQGAGQPQHF,TGTGCCAGCAGTTACCTGGGACAGGGGGCAGGTCAGCCCCAGCATTTT
TRBV20-1,TRBJ2-7,NA,TRBD1,CSARDLLARGLSYEQYF,TGCAGTGCTAGAGATCTACTGGCCAGGGGGCTCTCCTACGAGCAGTACTTC
TRBV20-1,TRBJ2-5,many,TRBD1,CSARSLWTGGLGQETQYF,TGCAGTGCTAGAAGCCTCTGGACAGGGGGTCTTGGTCAAGAGACCCAGTACTTC
TRBV6-2/TRBV6-3,TRBJ2-5,many,NA,CASSYGRDGNQETQYF,TGTGCCAGCAGTTACGGCCGGGATGGGAATCAAGAGACCCAGTACTTC
TRBV7-2,TRBJ2-5,many,NA,CASSAGAQETQYF,TGTGCCAGCAGCGCCGGGGCTCAAGAGACCCAGTACTTC